These T cell receptor beta chains were read from a single sample in a study of T-cell reconstitution after alpha-beta-depleted transplantation in children. TCRdb fed the PCR reads into MiXCR, producing one record per CDR3 protein. The sample carries about 7,600 distinct CDR3 sequences, roughly 4.8% recorded once. Sequenced here: PBMCs, mostly from graft donor cells, sampled 180 days after TCRalphabeta/CD19-depleted stem cell transplant. The receptors come from a child younger than two who had a stem cell transplant for acute myeloid leukemia, so the T cells may come from the graft donor. CDR3s include the opening cysteine and the closing phenylalanine or tryptophan. Fields, in order: J gene, D gene, clone size, V gene, CDR3 length, CDR3 DNA, CDR3 protein. The D gene is left open where the match is weak. Size is stated for part of the rows, as once, few or many counts, or as a class when the clone is expanded.

TRBJ1-5,TRBD1,medium-sized,TRBV28,14,TGTGCCAGCAGTGCCCCGGGACAGGTTCAGCCCCAGCATTTT,CASSAPGQVQPQHF
TRBJ2-5,TRBD2,many,TRBV7-3,16,TGTGCCAGCAGCCAGTGGGGGCTAGCGGGTCAAGAGACCCAGTACTTC,CASSQWGLAGQETQYF
TRBJ2-2,.,medium-sized,TRBV25-1,12,TGTGCCAGCGGACGAAACACCGGGGAGCTGTTTTTT,CASGRNTGELFF
TRBJ2-7,.,medium-sized,TRBV20-1,12,TGCAGTGGCCGAAGTAGGGACTACGAGCAGTACTTC,CSGRSRDYEQYF
TRBJ2-7,TRBD1,medium-sized,TRBV28,15,TGTGCCAGCACCCTTGGCGGGACAGGGTCCCACGAGCAGTACTTC,CASTLGGTGSHEQYF
TRBJ2-3,.,many,TRBV20-1,13,TGCAGTGCCCCTAACGGGTACACAGATACGCAGTATTTT,CSAPNGYTDTQYF
TRBJ1-1,TRBD1,many,TRBV5-4,14,TGTGCCAGCAGCTCCAGGGGGCTGGGGACTGAAGCTTTCTTT,CASSSRGLGTEAFF
TRBJ2-7,.,many,TRBV7-8,13,TGTGCCAGCAGCCAGACAACGACAGGTTTGCAGTACTTC,CASSQTTTGLQYF
TRBJ2-3,.,many,TRBV18,12,TGTGCCAGCTCACCAGTCACAGATACGCAGTATTTT,CASSPVTDTQYF
TRBJ1-5,.,many,TRBV15,15,TGTGCCACCAGCAGAGACCGCTGGGGAGGCCAGCCCCAGCATTTT,CATSRDRWGGQPQHF
TRBJ2-3,.,many,TRBV2,13,TGTGCCAGCAAAAGGGGGTTCACAGATACGCAGTATTTT,CASKRGFTDTQYF
TRBJ2-7,.,many,TRBV7-2,17,TGTGCCAGCAGCTTATATGGGACACCCCTTTGGGGCTACGAGCAGTACTTC,CASSLYGTPLWGYEQYF
TRBJ2-3,TRBD2,medium-sized,TRBV5-1,18,TGCGCCAGCAGCTTGGTCGGGACTAGCGGGAGTAACACAGATACGCAGTATTTT,CASSLVGTSGSNTDTQYF
TRBJ2-5,.,medium-sized,TRBV29-1,13,TGCAGCGTTGAAGGTAGCTTTCAAGAGACCCAGTACTTC,CSVEGSFQETQYF
TRBJ1-3,TRBD1,medium-sized,TRBV5-1,16,TGCGCCAGCAGCACTGCGGGACAGGGAGCCGGAAACACCATATATTTT,CASSTAGQGAGNTIYF
TRBJ2-2,.,medium-sized,TRBV4-3,13,TGCGCCAGCAGCCTGGAAGTAGGCGGGGAGCTGTTTTTT,CASSLEVGGELFF
TRBJ2-1,.,many,TRBV19,12,TGTGCCAGTACGGCGGGATACAATGAGCAGTTCTTC,CASTAGYNEQFF
TRBJ2-2,TRBD1,medium-sized,TRBV7-2,14,TGTGCCAGCAGAAGACAGGGAATCACCGGGGAGCTGTTTTTT,CASRRQGITGELFF
TRBJ1-4,.,many,TRBV7-9,12,TGTGCCAGCAGCCTGAGTAATGAAAAACTGTTTTTT,CASSLSNEKLFF
TRBJ2-1,.,many,TRBV25-1,15,TGTGCCAGCAGTGATGGGTCGGGAGAGGTGGTTGAGCAGTTCTTC,CASSDGSGEVVEQFF
TRBJ2-1,TRBD2,many,TRBV20-1,15,TGCAGTGCTAGATGGCTAGCGGGGAACTACAATGAGCAGTTCTTC,CSARWLAGNYNEQFF
TRBJ2-2,TRBD2,.,TRBV12-3/TRBV12-4,18,TGTACCTTCAGTTTTGGAGGTGTCGGGACTAGTTTACACAGGGAGCTGTTTTTT,CTFSFGGVGTSLHRELFF
TRBJ1-6,.,many,TRBV9,17,TGTGCCAGCAGCGTAGATGCCCGGGGGGCTGGGAATTCACCCCTCCACTTT,CASSVDARGAGNSPLHF
TRBJ2-7,TRBD2,many,TRBV5-1,14,TGCGCCAGCAGAGAAGCGGGAGGAACCTACGAGCAGTACTTC,CASREAGGTYEQYF
TRBJ2-1,TRBD2,medium-sized,TRBV28,17,TGTGCCAGCAGTGGGAGACTAGCGGGAGGGCGTCGCAATGAGCAGTTCTTC,CASSGRLAGGRRNEQFF
TRBJ1-6,.,many,TRBV7-2,16,TGTGCCAGCAGCTTACGAGCGAGCTCCTATAATTCACCCCTCCACTTT,CASSLRASSYNSPLHF
TRBJ2-1,.,many,TRBV28,13,TGTGCCAGCAGTTCCTGTCCTCCAAACTTCATATTCTTC,CASSSCPPNFIFF